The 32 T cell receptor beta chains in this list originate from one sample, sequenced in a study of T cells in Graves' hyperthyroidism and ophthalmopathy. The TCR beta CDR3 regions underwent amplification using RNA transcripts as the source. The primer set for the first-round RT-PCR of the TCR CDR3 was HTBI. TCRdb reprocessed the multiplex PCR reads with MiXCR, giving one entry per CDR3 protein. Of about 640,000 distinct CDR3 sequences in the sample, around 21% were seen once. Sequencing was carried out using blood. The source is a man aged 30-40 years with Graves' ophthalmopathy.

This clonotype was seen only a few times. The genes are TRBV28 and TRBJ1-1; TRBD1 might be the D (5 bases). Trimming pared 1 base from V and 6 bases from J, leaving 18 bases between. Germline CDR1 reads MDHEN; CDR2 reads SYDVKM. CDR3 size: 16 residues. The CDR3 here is CASSLFGGGAKPEAFF. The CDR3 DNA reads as TGTGCCAGCAGTTTATTTGGGGGGGGAGCGAAGCCTGAAGCTTTCTTT.

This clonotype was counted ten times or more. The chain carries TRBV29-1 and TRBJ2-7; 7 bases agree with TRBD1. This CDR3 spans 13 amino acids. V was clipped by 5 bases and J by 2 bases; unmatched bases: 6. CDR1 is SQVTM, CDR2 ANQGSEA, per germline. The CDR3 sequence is CSVSSDRAYEQYF. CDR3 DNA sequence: TGCAGCGTTTCCTCCGACAGGGCCTACGAGCAGTACTTC.

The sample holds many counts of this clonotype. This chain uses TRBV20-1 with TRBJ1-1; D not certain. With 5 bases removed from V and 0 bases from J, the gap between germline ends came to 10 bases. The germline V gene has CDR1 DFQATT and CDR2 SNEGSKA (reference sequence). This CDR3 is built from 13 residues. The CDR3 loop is CSASFGLNTEAFF. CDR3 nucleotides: TGCAGTGCTTCTTTTGGCTTGAACACTGAAGCTTTCTTT.

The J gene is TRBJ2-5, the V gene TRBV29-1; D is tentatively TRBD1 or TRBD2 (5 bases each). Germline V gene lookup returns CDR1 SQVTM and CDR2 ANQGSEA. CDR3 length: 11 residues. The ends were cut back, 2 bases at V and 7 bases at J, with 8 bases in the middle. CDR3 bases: TGCAGCGTTGAAAAGGGGAGGACCCAGTACTTC. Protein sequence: CSVEKGRTQYF.

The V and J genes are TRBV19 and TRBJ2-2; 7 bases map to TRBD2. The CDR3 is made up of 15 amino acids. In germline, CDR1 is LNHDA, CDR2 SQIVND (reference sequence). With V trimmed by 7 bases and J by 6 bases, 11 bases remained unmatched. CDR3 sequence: CASTLYWGRAGELFF. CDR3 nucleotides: TGTGCCAGTACTCTTTACTGGGGGAGGGCCGGGGAGCTGTTTTTT.

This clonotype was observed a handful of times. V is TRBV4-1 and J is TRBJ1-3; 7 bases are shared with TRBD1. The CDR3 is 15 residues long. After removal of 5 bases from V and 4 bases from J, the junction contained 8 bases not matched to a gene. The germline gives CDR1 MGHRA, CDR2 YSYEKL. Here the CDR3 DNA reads TGCGCCAGCAGCGGTTCCGGACAGGAGGGAAACACCATATATTTT. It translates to CASSGSGQEGNTIYF.

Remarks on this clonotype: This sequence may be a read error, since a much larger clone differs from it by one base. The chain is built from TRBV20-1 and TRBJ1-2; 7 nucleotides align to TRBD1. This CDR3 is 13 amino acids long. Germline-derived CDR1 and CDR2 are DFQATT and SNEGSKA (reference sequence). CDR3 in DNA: TGCAGTGCTACCACGACAGGGAACTGTGGCTACACCTTC. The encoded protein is CSATTTGNCGYTF.

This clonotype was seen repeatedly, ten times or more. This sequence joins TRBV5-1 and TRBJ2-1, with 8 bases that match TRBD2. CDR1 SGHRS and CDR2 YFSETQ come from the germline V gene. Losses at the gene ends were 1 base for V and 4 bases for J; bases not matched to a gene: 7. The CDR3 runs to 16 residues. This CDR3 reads CASSLFGGRPYNEQFF. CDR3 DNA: TGCGCCAGCAGCTTGTTCGGCGGGAGGCCATACAATGAGCAGTTCTTC.

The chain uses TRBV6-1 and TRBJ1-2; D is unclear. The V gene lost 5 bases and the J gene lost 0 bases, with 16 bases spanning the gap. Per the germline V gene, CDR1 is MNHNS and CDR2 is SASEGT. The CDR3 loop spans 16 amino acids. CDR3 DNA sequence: TGTGCCAGCAGTTCACCCAGAGAAGCCACTAACTATGGCTACACCTTC. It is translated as CASSSPREATNYGYTF.

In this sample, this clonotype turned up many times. The CDR3 DNA follows: TGTGCCAGCAGTTTACGTGCAGGTCCCGAGTATGAGCAGTTCTTC. It specifies CASSLRAGPEYEQFF. The chain joins TRBV27 to TRBJ2-1; D unresolved. The germline V gene encodes CDR1 MNHEY and CDR2 SMNVEV (reference sequence). This CDR3 spans 15 amino acids. V shed 2 bases and J shed 8 bases, with 16 bases lying between them.

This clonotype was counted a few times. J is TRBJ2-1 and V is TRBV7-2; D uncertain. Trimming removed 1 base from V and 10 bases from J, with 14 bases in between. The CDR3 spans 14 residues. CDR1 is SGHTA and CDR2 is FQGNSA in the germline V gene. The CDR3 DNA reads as TGTGCCAGCAGCTTAGATTCGGGTTTCGGGGAGCAGTTCTTC. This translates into CASSLDSGFGEQFF.

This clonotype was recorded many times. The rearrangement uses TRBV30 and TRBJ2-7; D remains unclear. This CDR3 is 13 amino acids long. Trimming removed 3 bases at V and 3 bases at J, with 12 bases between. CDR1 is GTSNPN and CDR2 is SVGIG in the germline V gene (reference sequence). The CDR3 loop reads CAWSWGGDYEQYF. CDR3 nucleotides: TGTGCCTGGAGCTGGGGTGGGGACTACGAGCAGTACTTC. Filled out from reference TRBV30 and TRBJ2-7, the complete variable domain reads SQTIHQWPATLVQPVGSPLSLECTVEGTSNPNLYWYRQAAGRGLQLLFYSVGIGQISSEVPQNLSASRPQDRQFILSSKKLLLSDSGFYLCAWSWGGDYEQYFGPGTRLTVT.

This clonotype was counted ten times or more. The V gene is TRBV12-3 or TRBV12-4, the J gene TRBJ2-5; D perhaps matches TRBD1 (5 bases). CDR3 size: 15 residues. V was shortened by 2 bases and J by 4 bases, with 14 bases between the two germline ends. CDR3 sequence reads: CASSLRARGGETQYF. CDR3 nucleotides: TGTGCCAGCAGTTTAAGGGCAAGGGGTGGAGAGACCCAGTACTTC.

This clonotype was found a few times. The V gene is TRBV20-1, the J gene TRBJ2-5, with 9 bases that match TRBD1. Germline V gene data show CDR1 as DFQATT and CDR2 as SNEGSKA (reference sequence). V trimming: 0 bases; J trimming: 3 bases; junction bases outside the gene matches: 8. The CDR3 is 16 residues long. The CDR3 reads CSARDNRGQGEETQYF. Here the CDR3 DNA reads TGCAGTGCTAGAGATAATCGGGGACAGGGAGAAGAGACCCAGTACTTC.

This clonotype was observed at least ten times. The CDR3 region is CASRSTTEAFF. CDR3 DNA: TGTGCCAGCCGGTCTACCACTGAAGCTTTCTTT. The chain links TRBV3-1 to TRBJ1-1; D gene uncertain. CDR1 is LGHDT, CDR2 YNNKEL, per germline (reference sequence). CDR3 size: 11 residues. Trimming removed 8 bases from V and 4 bases from J, with 8 bases in between.

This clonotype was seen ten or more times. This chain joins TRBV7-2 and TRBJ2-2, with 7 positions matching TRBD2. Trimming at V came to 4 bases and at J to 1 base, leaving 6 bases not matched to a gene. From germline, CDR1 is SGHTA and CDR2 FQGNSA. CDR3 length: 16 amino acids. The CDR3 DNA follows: TGTGCCAGCAGCTCAGGGACTACCCAGAACACCGGGGAGCTGTTTTTT. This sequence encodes CASSSGTTQNTGELFF. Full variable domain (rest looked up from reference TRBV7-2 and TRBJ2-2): GAGVSQSPSNKVTEKGKDVELRCDPISGHTALYWYRQSLGQGLEFLIYFQGNSAPDKSGLPSDRFSAERTGGSVSTLTIQRTQQEDSAVYLCASSSGTTQNTGELFFGEGSRLTVL.

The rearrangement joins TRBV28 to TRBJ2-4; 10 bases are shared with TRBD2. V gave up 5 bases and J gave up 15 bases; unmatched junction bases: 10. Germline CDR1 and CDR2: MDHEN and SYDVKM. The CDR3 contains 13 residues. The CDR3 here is CASSAPSGRSRYF. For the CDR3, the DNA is TGTGCCAGCAGTGCCCCTAGCGGGAGATCAAGGTACTTC.

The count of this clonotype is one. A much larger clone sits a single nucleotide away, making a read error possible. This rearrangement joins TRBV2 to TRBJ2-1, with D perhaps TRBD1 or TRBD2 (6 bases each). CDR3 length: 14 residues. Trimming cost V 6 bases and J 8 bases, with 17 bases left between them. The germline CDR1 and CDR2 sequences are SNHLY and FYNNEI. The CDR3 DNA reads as TGTGCCAGCAGACCCGCCGGGGGCTTCGATGAGCAGTTCTTC. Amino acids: CASRPAGGFDEQFF.

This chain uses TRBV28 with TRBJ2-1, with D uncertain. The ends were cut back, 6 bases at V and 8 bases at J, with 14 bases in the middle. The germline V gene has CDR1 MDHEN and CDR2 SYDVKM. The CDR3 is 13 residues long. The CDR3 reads CASRPDMGHEQFF. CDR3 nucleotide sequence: TGTGCCAGCAGACCCGATATGGGTCATGAGCAGTTCTTC.

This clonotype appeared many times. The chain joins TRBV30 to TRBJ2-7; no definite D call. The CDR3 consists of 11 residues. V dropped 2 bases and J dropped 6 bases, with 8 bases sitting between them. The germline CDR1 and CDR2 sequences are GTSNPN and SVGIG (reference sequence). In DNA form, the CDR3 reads TGTGCCTGGAGTATGGCAGTCGAGCAGTACTTC. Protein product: CAWSMAVEQYF.

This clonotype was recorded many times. CDR3 sequence reads: CASAMAGLTDTQYF. The CDR3, as DNA: TGTGCCAGCGCGATGGCGGGCCTCACAGATACGCAGTATTTT. The genes are TRBV3-1 and TRBJ2-3; weak D call: TRBD2 (5 bases). Germline assignment: CDR1 LGHDT and CDR2 YNNKEL (reference sequence). CDR3 size: 14 residues. V lost 8 bases and J 2 bases, leaving 14 bases between the germline ends.

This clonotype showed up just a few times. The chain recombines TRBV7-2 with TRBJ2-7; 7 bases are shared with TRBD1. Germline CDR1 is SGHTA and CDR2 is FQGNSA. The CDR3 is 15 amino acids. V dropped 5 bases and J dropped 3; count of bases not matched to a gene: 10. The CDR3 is CASSPADRDFYEQYF. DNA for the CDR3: TGTGCCAGCAGCCCCGCTGACAGGGATTTCTACGAGCAGTACTTC.

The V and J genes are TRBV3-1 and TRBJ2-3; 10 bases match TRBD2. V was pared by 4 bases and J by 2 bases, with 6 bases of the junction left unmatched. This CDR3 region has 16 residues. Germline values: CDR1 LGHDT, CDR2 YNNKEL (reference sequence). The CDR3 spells CASSLVGLAATDTQYF. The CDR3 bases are TGTGCCAGCAGCCTCGTCGGACTAGCGGCCACAGATACGCAGTATTTT.

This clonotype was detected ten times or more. This chain's CDR3 is CASSSRTGEGEQFF. The DNA of the CDR3 is TGTGCCAGCAGCTCCCGCACGGGAGAAGGTGAGCAGTTCTTC. The rearrangement uses TRBV7-2 and TRBJ2-1; a possible D gene is TRBD2 (6 bases). Trimming removed 4 bases at V and 9 bases at J, with 16 bases between. The CDR3 is 14 amino acids. From germline, CDR1 is SGHTA and CDR2 FQGNSA. The whole variable domain, filled in from reference TRBV7-2 and TRBJ2-1, reads GAGVSQSPSNKVTEKGKDVELRCDPISGHTALYWYRQSLGQGLEFLIYFQGNSAPDKSGLPSDRFSAERTGGSVSTLTIQRTQQEDSAVYLCASSSRTGEGEQFFGPGTRLTVL.

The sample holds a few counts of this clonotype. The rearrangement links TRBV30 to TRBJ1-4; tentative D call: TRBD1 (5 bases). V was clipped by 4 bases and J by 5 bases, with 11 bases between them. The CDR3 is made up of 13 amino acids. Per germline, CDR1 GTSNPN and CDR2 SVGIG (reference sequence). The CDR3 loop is CAWTGSPNEKLFF. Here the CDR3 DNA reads TGTGCCTGGACAGGGTCCCCCAATGAAAAACTGTTTTTT.

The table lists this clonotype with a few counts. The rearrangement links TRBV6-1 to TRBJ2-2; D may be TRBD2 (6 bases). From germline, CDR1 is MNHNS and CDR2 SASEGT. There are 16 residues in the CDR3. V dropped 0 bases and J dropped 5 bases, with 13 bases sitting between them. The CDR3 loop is CASSEAEGGVTGELFF. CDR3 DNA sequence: TGTGCCAGCAGTGAAGCAGAGGGAGGAGTAACCGGGGAGCTGTTTTTT.

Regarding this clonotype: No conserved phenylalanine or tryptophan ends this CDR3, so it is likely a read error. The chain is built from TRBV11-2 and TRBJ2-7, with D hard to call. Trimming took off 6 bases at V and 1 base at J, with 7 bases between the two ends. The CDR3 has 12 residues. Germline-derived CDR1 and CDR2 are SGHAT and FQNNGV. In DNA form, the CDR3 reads TGTGCCAGCAGTCCAAGTTCCTACGAGCAGTACCTC. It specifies CASSPSSYEQYL.

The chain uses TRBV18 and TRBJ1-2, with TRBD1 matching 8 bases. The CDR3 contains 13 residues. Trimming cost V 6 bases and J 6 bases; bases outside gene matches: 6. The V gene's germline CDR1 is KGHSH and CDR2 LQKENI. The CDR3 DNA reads TGTGCCAGCTCGCCGACAGGGGTAGATGGCTACACCTTC. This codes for CASSPTGVDGYTF.

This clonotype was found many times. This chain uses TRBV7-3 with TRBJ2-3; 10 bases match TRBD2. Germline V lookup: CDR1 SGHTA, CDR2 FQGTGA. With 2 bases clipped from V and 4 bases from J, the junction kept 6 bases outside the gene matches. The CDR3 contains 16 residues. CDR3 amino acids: CASSLALAGAADTQYF. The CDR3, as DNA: TGTGCCAGCAGCTTAGCCCTAGCGGGAGCGGCAGATACGCAGTATTTT.

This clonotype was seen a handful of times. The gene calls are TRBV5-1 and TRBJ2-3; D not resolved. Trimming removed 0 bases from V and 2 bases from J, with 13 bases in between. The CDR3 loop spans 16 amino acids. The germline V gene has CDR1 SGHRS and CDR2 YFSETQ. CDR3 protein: CASSLAATASTDTQYF. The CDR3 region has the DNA TGCGCCAGCAGCTTGGCCGCGACGGCCTCCACAGATACGCAGTATTTT. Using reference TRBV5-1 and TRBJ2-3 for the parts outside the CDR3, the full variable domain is KAGVTQTPRYLIKTRGQQVTLSCSPISGHRSVSWYQQTPGQGLQFLFEYFSETQRNKGNFPGRFSGRQFSNSRSEMNVSTLELGDSALYLCASSLAATASTDTQYFGPGTRLTVL.

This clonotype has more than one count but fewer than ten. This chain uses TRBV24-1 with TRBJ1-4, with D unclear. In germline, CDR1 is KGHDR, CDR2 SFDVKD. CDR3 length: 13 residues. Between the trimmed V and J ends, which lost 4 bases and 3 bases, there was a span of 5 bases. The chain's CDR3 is CATSDGANEKLFF. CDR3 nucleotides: TGTGCCACCAGTGACGGAGCTAATGAAAAACTGTTTTTT.

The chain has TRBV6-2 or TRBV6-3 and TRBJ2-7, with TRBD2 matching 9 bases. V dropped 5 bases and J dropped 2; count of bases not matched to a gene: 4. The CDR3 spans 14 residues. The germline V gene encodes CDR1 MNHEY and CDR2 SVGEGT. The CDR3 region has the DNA TGTGCCAGCAGTCTTAGCGGGAGACCCTACGAGCAGTACTTC. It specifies CASSLSGRPYEQYF.